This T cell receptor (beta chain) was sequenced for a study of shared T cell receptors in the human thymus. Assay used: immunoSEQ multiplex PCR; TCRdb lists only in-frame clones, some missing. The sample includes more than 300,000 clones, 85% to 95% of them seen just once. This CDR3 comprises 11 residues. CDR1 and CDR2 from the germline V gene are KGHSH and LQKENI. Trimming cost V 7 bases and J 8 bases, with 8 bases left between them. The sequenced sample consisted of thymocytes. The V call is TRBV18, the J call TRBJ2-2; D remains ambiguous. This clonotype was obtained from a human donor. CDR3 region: CASFTEGELFF. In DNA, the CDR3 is TGTGCCAGCTTCACAGAGGGGGAGCTGTTTTTT.